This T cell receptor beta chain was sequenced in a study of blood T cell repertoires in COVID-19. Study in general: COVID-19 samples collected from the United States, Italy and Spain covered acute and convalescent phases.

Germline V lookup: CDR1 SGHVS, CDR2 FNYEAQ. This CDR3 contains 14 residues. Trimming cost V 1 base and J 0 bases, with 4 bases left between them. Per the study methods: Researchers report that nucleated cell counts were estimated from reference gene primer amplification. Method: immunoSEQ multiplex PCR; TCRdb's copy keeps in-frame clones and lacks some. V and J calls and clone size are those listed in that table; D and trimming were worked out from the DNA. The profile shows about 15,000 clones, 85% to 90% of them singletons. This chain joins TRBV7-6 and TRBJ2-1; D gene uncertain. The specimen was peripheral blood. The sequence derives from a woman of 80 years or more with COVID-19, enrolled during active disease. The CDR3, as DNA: TGTGCCAGCAGCTTAGACAGCTCCTACAATGAGCAGTTCTTC. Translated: CASSLDSSYNEQFF. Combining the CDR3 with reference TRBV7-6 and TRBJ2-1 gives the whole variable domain GAGVSQSPRYKVTKRGQDVALRCDPISGHVSLYWYRQALGQGPEFLTYFNYEAQQDKSGLPNDRFSAERPEGSISTLTIQRTEQRDSAMYRCASSLDSSYNEQFFGPGTRLTVL.